One and the same sample provided the 30 T cell receptor beta chains below, sequenced in a study of PD-L1 blockade in urothelial cancer. Libraries were prepared by immunoSEQ multiplex PCR; TCRdb keeps only in-frame clonotypes and omits some of them. Of about 39,000 clones listed, around 89% are singletons. Here the sequenced sample was PBMCs, taken around atezolizumab (anti-PD-L1) treatment. These receptors all come from a man aged 55 to 70 with urothelial cancer.

To note about this clone: A junction boundary mismatches the germline segment, possibly from a read error. This chain uses TRBV2 with TRBJ2-7; TRBD1 matches 8 bases. The CDR3 contains 14 residues. The germline V gene encodes CDR1 SNHLY and CDR2 FYNNEI. The CDR3 coding sequence is TGTGTCAGCACCGTACAGGGGGGCGCTGGGGAGCAGTACTTC. It codes for CVSTVQGGAGEQYF.

In its sample, this clone was seen a few times. The rearrangement joins TRBV19 to TRBJ1-1; weak D call: TRBD1 (5 bases). CDR1 and CDR2 (germline): LNHDA, SQIVND (reference sequence). The CDR3 length is 14 residues. V gave up 4 bases and J gave up 10 bases, with 19 bases separating them. The CDR3 bases are TGTGCCAGTAGTAACGAGGGACGGGGGTTTTCAGCTTTCTTT. Amino acids: CASSNEGRGFSAFF.

CDR3 nucleotide sequence: TGTGCCAGCAGCGCCCAGGGGCACCCCATGAGGGATACGCAGTATTTT. Translated: CASSAQGHPMRDTQYF. V is TRBV9 and J is TRBJ2-3, with TRBD1 as a possible D gene (6 bases). The CDR3 is 16 amino acids. Germline V CDR1 and CDR2: SGDLS, YYNGEE. The V and J ends lost 3 bases and 6 bases respectively, with 20 bases between them.

The V and J genes are TRBV19 and TRBJ2-1, with 10 bases identical to TRBD2. This CDR3 spans 16 amino acids. The ends lost 5 bases at V and 0 bases at J; junction bases unmatched: 4. The germline CDR1 and CDR2 sequences are LNHDA and SQIVND (reference sequence). The DNA of the CDR3 is TGTGCCAGTAGTTTAGCGGGGGGCAGCTCCTACAATGAGCAGTTCTTC. It codes for CASSLAGGSSYNEQFF. Using reference TRBV19 and TRBJ2-1 for the parts outside the CDR3, the full variable domain is DGGITQSPKYLFRKEGQNVTLSCEQNLNHDAMYWYRQDPGQGLRLIYYSQIVNDFQKGDIAEGYSVSREKKESFPLTVTSAQKNPTAFYLCASSLAGGSSYNEQFFGPGTRLTVL.

V and J are TRBV9 and TRBJ1-5; D possibly corresponds to TRBD1 (5 bases). The CDR3 contains 16 residues. Trimming took 0 bases from V and 2 from J, leaving 12 bases between them. Germline V lookup: CDR1 SGDLS, CDR2 YYNGEE. The CDR3 sequence is CASSVGGGAGNQPQHF. CDR3 bases: TGTGCCAGCAGCGTAGGAGGAGGGGCCGGCAATCAGCCCCAGCATTTT. Using reference TRBV9 and TRBJ1-5 for the parts outside the CDR3, the full variable domain is DSGVTQTPKHLITATGQRVTLRCSPRSGDLSVYWYQQSLDQGLQFLIQYYNGEERAKGNILERFSAQQFPDLHSELNLSSLELGDSALYFCASSVGGGAGNQPQHFGDGTRLSIL.

The V gene is TRBV29-1, the J gene TRBJ2-3, with a tentative D call TRBD2 (6 bases). The ends were cut back, 7 bases at V and 3 bases at J, with 11 bases in the middle. This CDR3 spans 12 amino acids. Germline assignment: CDR1 SQVTM and CDR2 ANQGSEA. For the CDR3, the DNA is TGCAGCGCGAAACGGGGGACAGATACGCAGTATTTT. Translation: CSAKRGTDTQYF.

This rearrangement joins TRBV2 to TRBJ2-5, with 9 nucleotides matching TRBD2. The junction had 9 bases not matched to a gene; V was cut back by 9 bases and J by 4 bases. CDR1 and CDR2 from the germline V gene are SNHLY and FYNNEI. CDR3 length: 14 residues. The CDR3 nucleotides read TGTGCCAGTCTCCTAGCGGGATTGGGAGAGACCCAGTACTTC. Its translation: CASLLAGLGETQYF.

This chain links TRBV5-6 with TRBJ2-3, with D hard to call. This CDR3 comprises 14 residues. Germline assignment: CDR1 SGHDT and CDR2 YYEEEE. Between the trimmed V and J ends, which lost 4 bases and 0 bases, there was a span of 9 bases. The CDR3 coding sequence is TGTGCCAGCAGCCGAAAGACTAGCACAGATACGCAGTATTTT. It yields the protein CASSRKTSTDTQYF.

This clone was counted a single time. The chain is built from TRBV6-6 and TRBJ2-1, with a possible D match to TRBD1 (5 bases). From germline, CDR1 is MNHNY and CDR2 SVGAGI (reference sequence). The germline V and J ends were trimmed by 0 bases and 7 bases, with 13 bases remaining between them. This CDR3 is built from 15 residues. CDR3 loop: CASSYSNQGRNEQFF. CDR3 nucleotides: TGTGCCAGCAGTTACTCGAATCAGGGCCGGAATGAGCAGTTCTTC.

This clone has just one count. This chain uses TRBV10-3 with TRBJ2-7, with D possibly being TRBD1 (5 bases). CDR1 and CDR2 from the germline V gene are ENHRY and SYGVKD. V was cut by 4 bases and J by 6 bases, with 13 bases left in between. This CDR3 region has 13 residues. The CDR3 nucleotides are TGTGCCATCAGTGGACAGCTCCAGGGCGAGCAGTACTTC. This sequence encodes CAISGQLQGEQYF.

The rearrangement uses TRBV28 and TRBJ2-5; 10 bases map to TRBD2. The CDR3 loop spans 16 amino acids. V shed 4 bases, J shed 7 bases, and the junction held 12 bases outside the gene matches. Germline V gives CDR1 MDHEN, CDR2 SYDVKM. The CDR3 here is CASSSPTSGPLGTQYF. In nucleotides, the CDR3 is TGTGCCAGCAGTTCTCCGACTAGCGGGCCCCTCGGGACCCAGTACTTC.

The rearrangement joins TRBV7-9 to TRBJ2-3; a weak D match, TRBD1 (6 bases). The CDR3 spans 15 residues. Between the trimmed V and J ends, which lost 5 bases and 0 bases, there was a span of 12 bases. Germline V gene sequence: CDR1 SEHNR, CDR2 FQNEAQ (reference sequence). CDR3 in amino acids: CASSPGTSSTDTQYF. CDR3 sequence (DNA): TGTGCCAGCAGCCCCGGGACAAGTAGCACAGATACGCAGTATTTT.

The CDR3 here is CAIRGRGDSPLHF. The CDR3 DNA follows: TGTGCCATCAGGGGCAGGGGTGATTCACCCCTCCACTTT. This chain connects TRBV10-3 to TRBJ1-6; D may be TRBD1 (6 bases). V lost 6 bases and J 8 bases, leaving 11 bases between the germline ends. This CDR3 is 13 amino acids long. Looked up from germline, CDR1 is ENHRY and CDR2 is SYGVKD.

This chain connects TRBV21-1 to TRBJ2-3; TRBD2, as called in the table, went unchecked against the DNA. TRBV21-1 is a known pseudogene. The length of the CDR3 is 15 residues. CDR3 loop: CASRTRGGDRDTQYF. CDR3 DNA sequence: TGTGCCAGCAGAACCCGCGGGGGAGATCGGGATACGCAGTATTTT.

This chain links TRBV6-1 with TRBJ1-4; 8 nucleotides align to TRBD1. In germline, CDR1 is MNHNS, CDR2 SASEGT. This CDR3 spans 14 amino acids. J lost 4 bases, V lost 7 bases, and 5 bases had no gene match. The CDR3 coding sequence is TGTGCCAGCACCTTGACAGGGGTTAATGAAAAACTGTTTTTT. This sequence encodes CASTLTGVNEKLFF.

The chain combines TRBV19 with TRBJ2-7, with 10 bases fitting TRBD1. From germline, CDR1 is LNHDA and CDR2 SQIVND (reference sequence). The V gene end was trimmed by 4 bases and the J gene end by 7 bases; junction bases not matched to a gene: 10. The CDR3 consists of 15 residues. CDR3 sequence reads: CASSRSRQGADEQYF. For the CDR3, the DNA is TGTGCCAGTAGTAGGTCCCGACAGGGGGCGGATGAGCAGTACTTC.

This sequence joins TRBV10-3 and TRBJ2-1, with TRBD2 matching 14 bases. This CDR3 is 19 amino acids long. Looked up from germline, CDR1 is ENHRY and CDR2 is SYGVKD. CDR3 sequence reads: CARNDPGLAGALTYNEQFF. The DNA for the CDR3 is TGTGCACGAAACGACCCGGGACTAGCGGGGGCCCTCACCTACAATGAGCAGTTCTTC.

The chain employs TRBV7-3 and TRBJ2-2; 10 bases fit TRBD2. The germline gives CDR1 SGHTA, CDR2 FQGTGA. J gave up 2 bases and V 4 bases, and 4 bases lay outside the gene matches. This CDR3 is built from 16 residues. CDR3 DNA: TGTGCCAGCAGCTCTCCTAGCGGGGGAAACACCGGGGAGCTGTTTTTT. It translates to CASSSPSGGNTGELFF.

The chain combines TRBV7-9 with TRBJ1-1; 7 bases are a match to TRBD1. V shed 4 bases, J shed 4 bases, and the junction held 6 bases outside the gene matches. There are 14 residues in the CDR3. Germline V lookup: CDR1 SEHNR, CDR2 FQNEAQ (reference sequence). This chain's CDR3 is CASSSPGQRTEAFF. The CDR3 region has the DNA TGTGCCAGCAGCTCACCGGGACAGCGCACTGAAGCTTTCTTT.

The V and J genes are TRBV27 and TRBJ1-2; a weak D match, TRBD1 (6 bases). The CDR3 extends over 13 amino acids. Germline V gene lookup returns CDR1 MNHEY and CDR2 SMNVEV (reference sequence). Trimming stripped 4 bases from V and 8 bases from J, with 14 bases between. The CDR3 reads CASSSLRGSGYTF. In nucleotides, the CDR3 is TGTGCCAGCAGTTCCCTCAGGGGCTCAGGCTACACCTTC.

The genes are TRBV19 and TRBJ2-3; D is unclear. V lost 7 bases and J lost 3, with 14 bases in between. This CDR3 has 14 residues. CDR1 is LNHDA and CDR2 is SQIVND in the germline V gene (reference sequence). In DNA form, the CDR3 reads TGTGCCAGTAATTACGGGTTGGTAACAGATACGCAGTATTTT. Translated: CASNYGLVTDTQYF.

The rearrangement joins TRBV4-1 to TRBJ2-1, with TRBD2 matching over 7 bases. V shed 7 bases, J shed 6 bases, and the junction held 12 bases outside the gene matches. CDR3 size: 15 residues. Looked up from germline, CDR1 is MGHRA and CDR2 is YSYEKL. The CDR3 region has the DNA TGCGCCAGCATGGAAACGACGGGGGGAACCAATGAGCAGTTCTTC. Protein: CASMETTGGTNEQFF.

The chain is built from TRBV12-5 and TRBJ2-5; possible D gene TRBD2, 6 bases. This CDR3 has 15 residues. V was shortened by 5 bases and J by 2 bases, with 15 bases between the two germline ends. Germline V gene lookup returns CDR1 LGHNT and CDR2 FRNRAP. This CDR3 is CASGRLGAPQETQYF. The CDR3, as DNA: TGTGCTAGTGGTCGACTAGGAGCCCCACAAGAGACCCAGTACTTC.

V is TRBV6-6 and J is TRBJ1-3, with D perhaps TRBD1 (6 bases). Trimming pared 2 bases from V and 4 bases from J, leaving 15 bases between. Per the germline V gene, CDR1 is MNHNY and CDR2 is SVGAGI (reference sequence). CDR3 size: 16 residues. The CDR3 protein is CASSYDSTGFGNTIYF. The CDR3 coding sequence is TGTGCCAGCAGTTACGATAGTACAGGGTTCGGAAACACCATATATTTT.

The rearrangement joins TRBV11-2 to TRBJ2-5, with D hard to call. The V end lost 3 bases, the J end lost 5 bases, and 4 bases lay between the germline ends. This CDR3 is built from 11 residues. Germline V gene lookup returns CDR1 SGHAT and CDR2 FQNNGV. The CDR3 reads CASSFRETQYF. CDR3 coding DNA: TGTGCCAGCAGCTTCCGGGAGACCCAGTACTTC.

This clone was counted once. The chain combines TRBV7-9 with TRBJ2-7; no clear D gene. CDR1 SEHNR and CDR2 FQNEAQ come from the germline V gene (reference sequence). With 2 bases removed from V and 2 bases from J, the gap between germline ends came to 10 bases. CDR3 size: 14 residues. The CDR3 DNA follows: TGTGCCAGCAGCTTAAATCCTACGGCCTACGAGCAGTACTTC. Translated, it gives CASSLNPTAYEQYF.

The chain recombines TRBV11-3 with TRBJ2-3; 9 nucleotides agree with TRBD2. The CDR3 contains 13 residues. Trimming took 5 bases from V and 6 from J; bases not matched to a gene: 3. CDR1 and CDR2 (germline): SGHNT, YENEEA. CDR3 in amino acids: CASSPSGMDTQYF. The CDR3 region has the DNA TGTGCCAGCAGCCCTAGCGGGATGGATACGCAGTATTTT.

The rearrangement joins TRBV7-2 to TRBJ2-7, with 8 bases that match TRBD2. This CDR3 contains 15 residues. Trimming at V came to 6 bases and at J to 1 base, leaving 8 bases not matched to a gene. Germline V CDR1 and CDR2: SGHTA, FQGNSA. This CDR3 is CASSPGGGFSYEQYF. The CDR3 bases are TGTGCCAGCAGTCCCGGGGGGGGATTTTCCTACGAGCAGTACTTC.

The CDR3 is CAISVSGGGADTQYF. In DNA, the CDR3 is TGTGCCATCAGTGTTTCCGGCGGGGGGGCAGATACGCAGTATTTT. The rearrangement uses TRBV10-3 and TRBJ2-3, with 9 bases that match TRBD2. J lost 4 bases, V lost 4 bases, and 6 bases had no gene match. This CDR3 has 15 amino acids. Looked up from germline, CDR1 is ENHRY and CDR2 is SYGVKD.

The chain recombines TRBV15 with TRBJ2-1; 8 nucleotides match TRBD2. The junction had 1 base not matched to a gene; V was cut back by 3 bases and J by 0 bases. The CDR3 length is 15 residues. Germline V CDR1 and CDR2: LNHNV, YYDKDF (reference sequence). The CDR3 DNA reads TGTGCCACCAGCAGGAGCGGGAGCTCCTACAATGAGCAGTTCTTC. Translating gives CATSRSGSSYNEQFF.